A single sample gave rise to the 12 T cell receptor beta chains below, sequenced in a study of regulatory T cells in long-lasting Graves disease. The time point denotes: newly diagnosed GD, antithyroid drugs for less than 3 months. Extracted RNA from PBMCs served as the source of the TCR library. Arm-PCR of CDR3 regions and iRepertoire HTBI primers were used to build TCR beta libraries. TCRdb reprocessed the multiplex PCR reads with MiXCR, giving one entry per CDR3 protein. The sample has 540,000 or so distinct CDR3 sequences, approximately 15% seen once; the top ten hold roughly 10%. Separately, the same data were catalogued under a study of T cells in Graves' hyperthyroidism and ophthalmopathy.

Sequenced here: peripheral blood mononuclear cells (PBMCs), sampled at new diagnosis, from a patient treated with antithyroid drugs. The receptors were sampled from a man aged 25 to 40 with Graves disease.

This clonotype has ten or more counts. CDR3 sequence reads: CASSLNPAGTSYEQYF. The DNA of the CDR3 is TGCGCCAGCAGCTTGAACCCGGCGGGTACCTCCTACGAGCAGTACTTC. The V and J genes are TRBV5-1 and TRBJ2-7, with a possible D match to TRBD2 (5 bases). V was cut by 1 base and J by 0 bases, with 14 bases left in between. The germline V gene has CDR1 SGHRS and CDR2 YFSETQ. The CDR3 is 16 residues long.

This clonotype appeared many times. The J gene is TRBJ2-3, the V gene TRBV11-1, with 12 nucleotides matching TRBD2. The germline V gene has CDR1 SGHAT and CDR2 FQDESV (reference sequence). Trimming cost V 4 bases and J 5 bases; bases outside gene matches: 7. The CDR3 totals 16 residues. For the CDR3, the DNA is TGTGCCAGCAGCTCCCGACTAGCGGGAGACCGAGATACGCAGTATTTT. Residues: CASSSRLAGDRDTQYF.

The CDR3 region has the DNA TGCAGTGCTTCGGGCGGGCGTAATGAAAAACTGTTTTTT. Amino acids: CSASGGRNEKLFF. The chain recombines TRBV20-1 with TRBJ1-4; D ambiguous. Germline loops: CDR1 DFQATT, CDR2 SNEGSKA (reference sequence). With 5 bases removed from V and 4 bases from J, the gap between germline ends came to 11 bases. The CDR3 totals 13 residues.

At least ten counts were recorded for this clonotype. The chain recombines TRBV27 with TRBJ2-7; TRBD1 agrees at 9 bases. The CDR3 loop spans 16 amino acids. CDR1 and CDR2 (germline): MNHEY, SMNVEV (reference sequence). J gave up 3 bases and V 6 bases, and 12 bases lay outside the gene matches. The CDR3 reads CASSKSTGGRGYEQYF. CDR3 in DNA: TGTGCCAGCAGCAAATCCACAGGGGGCCGTGGCTACGAGCAGTACTTC.

This clonotype was found many times. This chain's CDR3 is CASSSVGGAGPLLYEQYF. CDR3 in DNA: TGTGCCAGCAGTTCGGTAGGGGGGGCAGGGCCCTTACTCTACGAGCAGTACTTC. This rearrangement joins TRBV12-3 or TRBV12-4 to TRBJ2-7; TRBD2 is a possible D gene (7 bases). Trimming left V 4 bases short and J 3 bases short, with 25 bases between. The CDR3 spans 18 residues.

This clonotype has a count of ten or more. The CDR3 coding sequence is TGTATTAGCGCAACTAATGAAAAACTGTTTTTT. This encodes CISATNEKLFF. The chain employs TRBV6-1 and TRBJ1-4; no reliable D call. The CDR3 runs 11 residues. CDR1 and CDR2 from the germline V gene are MNHNS and SASEGT.

This clonotype was picked up a small number of times. This chain links TRBV5-1 with TRBJ2-7; 11 bases match TRBD2. J lost 4 bases, V lost 4 bases, and 7 bases had no gene match. The CDR3 has 15 residues. Germline CDR1 SGHRS, CDR2 YFSETQ. This CDR3 is CASSPRLAGRYEQYF. DNA of the CDR3: TGCGCCAGCAGCCCTCGACTAGCGGGACGGTACGAGCAGTACTTC.

Turning to this clonotype: One end of the junction fails to match germline, which may point to a read error. The chain carries TRBV12-3 or TRBV12-4 and TRBJ2-7, with a tentative D call TRBD2 (6 bases). This CDR3 is 13 amino acids long. CDR3 nucleotides: TGTGCCTGCAGTTTAGCGGAATCCTACGAGCAGTACTTC. It translates to CACSLAESYEQYF.

This clonotype was observed at least ten times. The chain couples TRBV2 to TRBJ2-5; the D is unclear. The CDR3 is 13 amino acids. CDR1 is SNHLY, CDR2 FYNNEI, per germline. V dropped 8 bases and J dropped 5 bases, with 15 bases sitting between them. CDR3: CASLGALRETQYF. The CDR3 region has the DNA TGTGCCAGCCTTGGTGCCTTGAGGGAGACCCAGTACTTC.

This clonotype was counted a few times. CDR3 coding DNA: TGTGCCAGCTCACCCTACGTGCGACAGAACACTGAAGCTTTCTTT. Translation gives CASSPYVRQNTEAFF. J is TRBJ1-1 and V is TRBV18; D unresolved. Germline values: CDR1 KGHSH, CDR2 LQKENI. The CDR3 totals 15 residues. V lost 3 bases, J lost 1 base, and 12 bases lay in between. The full variable domain, completed using reference TRBV18 and TRBJ1-1, is NAGVMQNPRHLVRRRGQEARLRCSPMKGHSHVYWYRQLPEEGLKFMVYLQKENIIDESGMPKERFSAEFPKEGPSILRIQQVVRGDSAAYFCASSPYVRQNTEAFFGQGTRLTVV.

This clonotype was detected a few times. The chain recombines TRBV18 with TRBJ1-3; the D is unclear. The germline V gene encodes CDR1 KGHSH and CDR2 LQKENI. Trimming took off 3 bases at V and 0 bases at J, with 12 bases between the two ends. The CDR3 contains 16 residues. The chain's CDR3 is CASSPGGPVSGNTIYF. DNA for the CDR3: TGTGCCAGCTCACCGGGAGGGCCCGTCTCTGGAAACACCATATATTTT.

The sample holds many counts of this clonotype. J is TRBJ2-5 and V is TRBV12-3 or TRBV12-4, with TRBD2 matching over 10 bases. With V trimmed by 7 bases and J by 5 bases, 7 bases remained unmatched. This CDR3 has 14 residues. As DNA, the CDR3 is TGTGCCAGCAACAAGCGGGAGGGCAGGGAGACCCAGTACTTC. Translating it yields CASNKREGRETQYF.